The 23 T cell receptor beta chains below were found in one sample sequenced in a study of blood T cells in healthy people across ages. Together with a sample-barcoded 5' primer, a J-beta primer mix was included in a second PCR lasting roughly 6 to 12 cycles. TCRdb recomputed calls from the 5' RACE reads with MiXCR, one row per CDR3 protein. The sample carries about 1.7 million distinct CDR3 sequences, under 30% recorded once. The sample was blood. The receptor source for this set is a woman aged 25 to 39 in good health.

This clonotype was seen only a few times. This rearrangement joins TRBV10-1 to TRBJ2-3, with 10 bases that match TRBD2. CDR3 length: 16 amino acids. Per germline, CDR1 WNHNN and CDR2 SYGVQD (reference sequence). Losses at the gene ends were 0 bases for V and 7 bases for J; bases not matched to a gene: 7. CDR3 bases: TGCGCCAGCAGTGAGTCTAAGCGGGGGGGCCACTATACGCAGTATTTT. Translating it yields CASSESKRGGHYTQYF.

For this clonotype: At one end, the junction sequence differs from germline, possibly due to a read error. The CDR3 is CASSATLAGARNGQFF. CDR3 nucleotides: TGTGCCAGCAGCGCTACCCTAGCGGGGGCCAGGAATGGGCAGTTCTTC. The chain couples TRBV9 to TRBJ2-1, with 10 bases aligning to TRBD2. The CDR3 runs to 16 residues. Germline V gene lookup returns CDR1 SGDLS and CDR2 YYNGEE.

The V and J genes are TRBV20-1 and TRBJ2-7, with 7 bases aligning to TRBD2. CDR1 is DFQATT and CDR2 is SNEGSKA in the germline V gene (reference sequence). Trimming cost V 0 bases and J 3 bases; bases outside gene matches: 11. CDR3 length equals 16 residues. CDR3 in amino acids: CSARDPSGERIYEQYF. The CDR3 DNA reads TGCAGTGCTAGAGACCCAAGCGGGGAGCGCATCTACGAGCAGTACTTC.

The chain joins TRBV5-1 to TRBJ1-2; TRBD1 matches at 8 bases. Losses at the gene ends were 2 bases for V and 6 bases for J; bases not matched to a gene: 9. The CDR3 has 15 amino acids. The germline CDR1 and CDR2 sequences are SGHRS and YFSETQ. CDR3 nucleotide sequence: TGCGCCAGCAGCTTACCGGGACAGGAGGCCGATGGCTACACCTTC. Translated, it gives CASSLPGQEADGYTF.

This clonotype appeared a few times. The chain combines TRBV20-1 with TRBJ2-1, with 13 bases aligning to TRBD2. The junction had 4 bases not matched to a gene; V was cut back by 0 bases and J by 8 bases. Germline V gives CDR1 DFQATT, CDR2 SNEGSKA (reference sequence). The CDR3 consists of 15 residues. The DNA for the CDR3 is TGCAGTGCTAGAGAGACTAGCGGGGGGTTTTATGAGCAGTTCTTC. Translated: CSARETSGGFYEQFF.

The V gene is TRBV11-2, the J gene TRBJ2-7; D is possibly TRBD1 (7 bases). The CDR3 is made up of 14 amino acids. Germline CDR1 is SGHAT and CDR2 is FQNNGV. The ends were cut back, 0 bases at V and 6 bases at J, with 12 bases in the middle. The chain's CDR3 is CASSLDQGGSEQYF. Written as DNA, the CDR3 is TGTGCCAGCAGCTTAGACCAGGGGGGTTCCGAGCAGTACTTC. Filled out from reference TRBV11-2 and TRBJ2-7, the complete variable domain reads EAGVAQSPRYKIIEKRQSVAFWCNPISGHATLYWYQQILGQGPKLLIQFQNNGVVDDSQLPKDRFSAERLKGVDSTLKIQPAKLEDSAVYLCASSLDQGGSEQYFGPGTRLTVT.

The V call is TRBV2, the J call TRBJ2-4, with D unresolved. The DNA end lines up better with TRBJ2-7; the J call may be wrong. Germline-derived CDR1 and CDR2 are SNHLY and FYNNEI. This CDR3 has 14 residues. Written as DNA, the CDR3 is TGTGCCAGCAGTGGGGGTCGCCCCTACTACGAGCAGTACTTC. It codes for CASSGGRPYYEQYF.

As for this clonotype: The germline gene is not matched at one end of the junction; a read error may be the cause. The J gene is TRBJ2-1, the V gene TRBV14, with 10 bases that match TRBD2. The CDR3 spans 16 residues. Germline lookup yields CDR1 SGHDN and CDR2 FVKESK. Here the CDR3 reads CASSPVSSGRANEQLF. CDR3 DNA: TGTGCCAGCAGCCCTGTTTCGAGCGGGAGGGCCAATGAGCAGTTATTC.

The chain uses TRBV30 and TRBJ2-4, with a weak D call TRBD2 (5 bases). CDR3 size: 16 residues. From germline, CDR1 is GTSNPN and CDR2 SVGIG (reference sequence). With 1 base removed from V and 6 bases from J, the gap between germline ends came to 19 bases. Here the CDR3 reads CAWSALTEGDVNIQYF. In nucleotides, the CDR3 is TGTGCCTGGAGTGCCCTAACAGAGGGCGATGTAAACATTCAGTACTTC.

This clonotype appeared once. The chain uses TRBV2 and TRBJ1-2; D remains unclear. The CDR3 is 15 residues long. V was shortened by 0 bases and J by 1 base, with 9 bases between the two germline ends. The V gene's germline CDR1 is SNHLY and CDR2 FYNNEI. CDR3 sequence: CASSEATGVNYGYTF. The CDR3, as DNA: TGTGCCAGCAGTGAAGCTACCGGAGTTAACTATGGCTACACCTTC.

The sample holds many counts of this clonotype. CDR3 DNA sequence: TGTGCCAGCACTAGGGGACTATCCACAGATACGCAGTATTTT. It codes for CASTRGLSTDTQYF. The J gene is TRBJ2-3, the V gene TRBV6-2 or TRBV6-3, with 7 bases that match TRBD2. The CDR3 is 14 amino acids. V lost 7 bases, J lost 2 bases, and 6 bases stayed unmatched. CDR1 MNHEY and CDR2 SVGEGT come from the germline V gene.

To note about this clonotype: This may be a read error, as it is one base from a much larger clone. CDR3 DNA: TGTGCCGGCAACAAATTCCCGCAGTATTTT. Translation gives CAGNKFPQYF. The rearrangement uses TRBV6-5 and TRBJ2-3; D uncertain. Trimming took off 11 bases at V and 10 bases at J, with 13 bases between the two ends. Germline-derived CDR1 and CDR2 are MNHEY and SVGAGI. This CDR3 has 10 amino acids.

The sample holds one count of this clonotype. It may be a read error: a sequence one base away is much more abundant. CDR3 in DNA: TGTGCCGGCAGCTTAAGGCCCCGGGAGACCCAGTACTTC. The encoded protein is CAGSLRPRETQYF. The chain combines TRBV7-6 with TRBJ2-5; D remains ambiguous. Germline lookup yields CDR1 SGHVS and CDR2 FNYEAQ. This CDR3 has 13 amino acids.

This clonotype has a handful of counts. The chain links TRBV29-1 to TRBJ1-6; possibly TRBD1 for D (5 bases). CDR1 is SQVTM and CDR2 is ANQGSEA in the germline V gene. CDR3 length equals 12 residues. V was cut by 6 bases and J by 7 bases, with 10 bases left in between. CDR3 protein: CSVGARNSPLHF. The DNA for the CDR3 is TGCAGCGTCGGGGCTAGGAATTCACCCCTCCACTTT.

Notes on this clonotype: At one end, the junction sequence differs from germline, possibly due to a read error. The gene calls are TRBV20-1 and TRBJ2-1, with 12 nucleotides matching TRBD2. The length of the CDR3 is 15 residues. Germline V gene data show CDR1 as DFQATT and CDR2 as SNEGSKA (reference sequence). CDR3 coding DNA: TGCAGTGCTAGGGGAACTAGCGGGGGGCGGGGTGAGGAGTTCTTC. Translated, it gives CSARGTSGGRGEEFF.

There are a few counts of this clonotype. The rearrangement joins TRBV28 to TRBJ2-6; D call uncertain. V lost 6 bases and J 0 bases, leaving 12 bases between the germline ends. There are 16 residues in the CDR3. Germline V CDR1 and CDR2: MDHEN, SYDVKM. CDR3 nucleotide sequence: TGTGCCAGCAGCCGCCGCACCAGCTCTGGGGCCAACGTCCTGACTTTC. Amino acid sequence: CASSRRTSSGANVLTF.

The chain joins TRBV6-2 or TRBV6-3 to TRBJ2-6, with D hard to call. Trimming shortened V by 5 bases and J by 0 bases, and 11 bases separated the two germline ends. The CDR3 is 16 residues long. CDR1 is MNHEY, CDR2 SVGEGT, per germline. The CDR3 sequence: CASSPTRPSGANVLTF. CDR3 coding DNA: TGTGCCAGCAGTCCAACACGGCCCTCTGGGGCCAACGTCCTGACTTTC.

This clonotype was seen more than once but under ten times. The chain recombines TRBV7-2 with TRBJ1-5; 7 bases are a match to TRBD1. There are 14 residues in the CDR3. The germline V gene encodes CDR1 SGHTA and CDR2 FQGNSA. V shed 5 bases, J shed 6 bases, and the junction held 7 bases outside the gene matches. The CDR3 nucleotides read TGTGCCAGCAGCGTCGGGACAGTCGGTCAGCCCCAGCATTTT. This sequence encodes CASSVGTVGQPQHF.

In its sample, this clonotype was seen a few times. The chain carries TRBV7-6 and TRBJ2-1, with D maybe TRBD1 (6 bases). CDR3 size: 16 residues. V was shortened by 0 bases and J by 2 bases, with 11 bases between the two germline ends. CDR1 and CDR2 from the germline V gene are SGHVS and FNYEAQ. CDR3 coding DNA: TGTGCCAGCAGCTTAGCGGGCGCAGGGGCCTACAATGAGCAGTTCTTC. The encoded protein is CASSLAGAGAYNEQFF.

This chain connects TRBV5-1 to TRBJ2-5; the match to TRBD2 covers 7 bases. This CDR3 has 16 amino acids. The V gene's germline CDR1 is SGHRS and CDR2 YFSETQ. V lost 5 bases, J lost 5 bases, and 15 bases stayed unmatched. This chain's CDR3 is CASSGGRAIIAETQYF. CDR3 bases: TGCGCCAGCAGTGGAGGGAGGGCCATAATCGCGGAGACCCAGTACTTC.

The genes are TRBV7-9 and TRBJ2-1, with D possibly matching TRBD1 (6 bases). This CDR3 contains 13 residues. Germline loops: CDR1 SEHNR, CDR2 FQNEAQ (reference sequence). Trimming shortened V by 3 bases and J by 10 bases, and 13 bases separated the two germline ends. The CDR3, as DNA: TGTGCCAGCAGCTTCGTGGACAGCTACGAGCAGTTCTTC. This encodes CASSFVDSYEQFF.

The V and J genes are TRBV20-1 and TRBJ2-4; tentatively, D is TRBD2 (5 bases). The V and J ends lost 3 bases and 13 bases respectively, with 19 bases between them. Looked up from germline, CDR1 is DFQATT and CDR2 is SNEGSKA (reference sequence). There are 13 residues in the CDR3. The CDR3 sequence: CSASFAGSYGQYF. The CDR3 DNA reads TGCAGTGCTAGTTTCGCGGGCTCCTACGGGCAGTACTTC.

V gene TRBV6-5 combines with J gene TRBJ1-2; D might be TRBD1 (5 bases). The germline V and J ends were trimmed by 7 bases and 2 bases, with 17 bases remaining between them. The CDR3 spans 15 residues. Germline-derived CDR1 and CDR2 are MNHEY and SVGAGI. The CDR3, as DNA: TGTGCCAGCAACAAACGAGGTGGGGGAAACTATGGCTACACCTTC. Encoded protein: CASNKRGGGNYGYTF.